What follows is one T cell receptor (beta chain) and its context. Its antigen is still unknown. The CDR3 runs 17 residues. Looked up from germline, CDR1 is SNHLY and CDR2 is FYNNEI. V lost 1 base, J lost 5 bases, and 6 bases stayed unmatched. CFSE-labeled sorted T cells met regulatory or mature dendritic cells for four to five days. The data are from a study of regulatory dendritic cells for organ transplantation. Profiled with immunoSEQ multiplex PCR; TCRdb holds only in-frame clones, not every one. The sample includes 9,500 to 11,000 clones, 60% to 75% of them seen just once. The sample taken for sequencing was memory CD4+ T cells from blood cultured with regulatory dendritic cells. Regarding subset: CD45RO+ memory T cells. The chain joins TRBV2 to TRBJ2-7, with 15 bases aligning to TRBD2. The TCR was taken from a human donor in good health. Here the CDR3 reads CASSEEGTSGGLDEQYF. The CDR3 nucleotides are TGTGCCAGCAGTGAAGAGGGGACTAGCGGGGGGCTTGACGAGCAGTACTTC.